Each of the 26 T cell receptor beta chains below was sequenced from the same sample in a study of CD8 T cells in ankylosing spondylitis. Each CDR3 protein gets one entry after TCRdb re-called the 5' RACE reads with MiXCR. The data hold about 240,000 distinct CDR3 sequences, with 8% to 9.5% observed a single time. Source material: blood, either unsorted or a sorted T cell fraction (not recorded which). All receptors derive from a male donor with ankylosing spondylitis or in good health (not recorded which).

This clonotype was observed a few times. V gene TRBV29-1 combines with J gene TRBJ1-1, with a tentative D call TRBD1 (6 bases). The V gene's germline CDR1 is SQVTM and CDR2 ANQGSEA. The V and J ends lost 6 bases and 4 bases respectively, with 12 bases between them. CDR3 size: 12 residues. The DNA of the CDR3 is TGCAGCGTGAGGGGGGGAATCACTGAAGCTTTCTTT. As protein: CSVRGGITEAFF.

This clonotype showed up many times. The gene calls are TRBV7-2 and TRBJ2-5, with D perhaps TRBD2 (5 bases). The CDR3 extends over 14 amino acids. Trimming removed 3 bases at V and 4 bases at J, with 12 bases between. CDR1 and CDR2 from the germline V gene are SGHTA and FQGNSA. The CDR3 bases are TGTGCCAGCAGCTTCCGGCTAGCCGGAGAGACCCAGTACTTC. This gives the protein CASSFRLAGETQYF.

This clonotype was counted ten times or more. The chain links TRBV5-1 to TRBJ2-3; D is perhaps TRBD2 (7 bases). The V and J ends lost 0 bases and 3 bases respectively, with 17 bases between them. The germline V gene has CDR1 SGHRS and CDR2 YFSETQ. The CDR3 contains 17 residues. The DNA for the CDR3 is TGCGCCAGCAGCTTGGCACTAGGGGGGGGGCCGACAGATACGCAGTATTTT. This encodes CASSLALGGGPTDTQYF.

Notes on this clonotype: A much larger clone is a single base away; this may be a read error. CDR3 in DNA: TGTGCCAGCATTCGGACTAGCGGGCTCGGTGGAGATACGAAGTATTTT. Residues: CASIRTSGLGGDTKYF. The rearrangement uses TRBV6-1 and TRBJ2-3; 11 bases are shared with TRBD2. CDR1 is MNHNS, CDR2 SASEGT, per germline. CDR3 length: 16 residues.

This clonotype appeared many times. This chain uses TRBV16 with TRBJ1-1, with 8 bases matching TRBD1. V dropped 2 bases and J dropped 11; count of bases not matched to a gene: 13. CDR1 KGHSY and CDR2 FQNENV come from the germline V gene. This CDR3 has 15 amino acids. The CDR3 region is CASSQTGQEFVVAFF. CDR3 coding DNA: TGTGCCAGCAGCCAAACGGGACAGGAGTTCGTAGTGGCTTTCTTT.

The CDR3, as DNA: TGCGCCAGCAGCCAAGATTGGTCTAGCGGGACTCCCGCGTACCAAGAGACCCAGTACTTC. It codes for CASSQDWSSGTPAYQETQYF. The V call is TRBV4-3, the J call TRBJ2-5, with 9 bases lining up with TRBD2. Germline CDR1 is LGHNA and CDR2 is YSLEER. The CDR3 loop spans 20 amino acids. After removal of 0 bases from V and 0 bases from J, the junction contained 14 bases not matched to a gene.

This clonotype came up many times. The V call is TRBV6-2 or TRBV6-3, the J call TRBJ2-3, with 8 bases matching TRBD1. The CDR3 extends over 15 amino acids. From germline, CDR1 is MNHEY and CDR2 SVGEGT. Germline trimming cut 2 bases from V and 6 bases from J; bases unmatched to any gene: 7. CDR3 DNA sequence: TGTGCCAGCAGTTACCTGGACAGGGTTTGGGATACGCAGTATTTT. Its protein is CASSYLDRVWDTQYF.

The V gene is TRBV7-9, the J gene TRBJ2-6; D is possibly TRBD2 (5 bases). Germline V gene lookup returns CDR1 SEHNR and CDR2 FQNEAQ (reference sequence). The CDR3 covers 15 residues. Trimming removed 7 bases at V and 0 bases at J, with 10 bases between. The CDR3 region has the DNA TGTGCCAGCATACTCGGGGACTCTGGGGCCAACGTCCTGACTTTC. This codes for CASILGDSGANVLTF.

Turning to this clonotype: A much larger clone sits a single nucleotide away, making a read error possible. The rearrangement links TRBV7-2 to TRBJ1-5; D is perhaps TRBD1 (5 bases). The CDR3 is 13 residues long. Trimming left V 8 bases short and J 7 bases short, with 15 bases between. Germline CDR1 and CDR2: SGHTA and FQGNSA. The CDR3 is CASGLRGKQPQHF. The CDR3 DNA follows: TGTGCCAGCGGGTTGCGGGGGAAACAGCCCCAGCATTTT.

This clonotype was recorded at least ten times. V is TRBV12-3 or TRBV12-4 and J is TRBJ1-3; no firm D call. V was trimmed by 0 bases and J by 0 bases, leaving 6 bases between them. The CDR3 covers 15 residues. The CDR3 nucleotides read TGTGCCAGCAGTTTAGCACGTGGCTCTGGAAACACCATATATTTT. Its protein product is CASSLARGSGNTIYF.

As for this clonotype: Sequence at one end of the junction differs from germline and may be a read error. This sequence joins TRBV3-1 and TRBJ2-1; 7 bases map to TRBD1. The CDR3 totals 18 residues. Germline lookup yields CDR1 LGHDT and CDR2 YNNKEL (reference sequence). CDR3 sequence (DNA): TGTGCCTGCAGCCAAGGGGTAGAGGGACAGCGTTCCTACAATGAGCAGTTCTTC. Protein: CACSQGVEGQRSYNEQFF.

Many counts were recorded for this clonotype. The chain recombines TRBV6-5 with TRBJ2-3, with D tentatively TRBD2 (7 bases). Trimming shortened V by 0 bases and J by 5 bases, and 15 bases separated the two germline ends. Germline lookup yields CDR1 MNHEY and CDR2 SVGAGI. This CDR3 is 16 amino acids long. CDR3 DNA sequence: TGTGCCAGCAGTTACTCCAGGGGAGGGTCGGGAGATACGCAGTATTTT. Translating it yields CASSYSRGGSGDTQYF.

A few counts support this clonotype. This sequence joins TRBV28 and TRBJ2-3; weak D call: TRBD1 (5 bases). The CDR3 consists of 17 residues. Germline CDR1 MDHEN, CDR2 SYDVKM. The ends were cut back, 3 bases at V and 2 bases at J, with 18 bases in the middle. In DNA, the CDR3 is TGTGCCAGCAGTTTGGGCCCGGCAGGGTCAAACACAGATACGCAGTATTTT. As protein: CASSLGPAGSNTDTQYF.

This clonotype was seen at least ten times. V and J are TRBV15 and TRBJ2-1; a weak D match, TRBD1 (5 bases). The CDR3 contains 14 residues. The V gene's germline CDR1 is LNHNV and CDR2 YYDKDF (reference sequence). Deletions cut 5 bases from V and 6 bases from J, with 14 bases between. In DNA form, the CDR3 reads TGTGCCACCAGCTCGTCACAGGTTTCCAATGAGCAGTTCTTC. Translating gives CATSSSQVSNEQFF.

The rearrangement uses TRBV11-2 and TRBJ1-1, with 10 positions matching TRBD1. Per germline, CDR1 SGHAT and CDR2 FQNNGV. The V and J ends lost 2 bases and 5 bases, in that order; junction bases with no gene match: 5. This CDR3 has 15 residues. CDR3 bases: TGTGCCAGCAGCTTAAGAGGACAGGGGGAGACTGAAGCTTTCTTT. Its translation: CASSLRGQGETEAFF.

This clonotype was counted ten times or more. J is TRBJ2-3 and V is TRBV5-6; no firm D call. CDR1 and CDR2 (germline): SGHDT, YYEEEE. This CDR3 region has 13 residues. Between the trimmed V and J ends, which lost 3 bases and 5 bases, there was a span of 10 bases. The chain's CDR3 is CASSWPNLDTQYF. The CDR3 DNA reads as TGTGCCAGCAGCTGGCCCAACCTAGATACGCAGTATTTT.

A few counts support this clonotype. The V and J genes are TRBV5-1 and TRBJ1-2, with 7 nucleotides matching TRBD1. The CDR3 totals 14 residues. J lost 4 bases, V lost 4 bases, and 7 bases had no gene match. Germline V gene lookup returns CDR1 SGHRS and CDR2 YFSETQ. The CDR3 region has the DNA TGCGCCAGCAGCCCCGGGACAGATGGCTATGGCTACACCTTC. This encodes CASSPGTDGYGYTF.

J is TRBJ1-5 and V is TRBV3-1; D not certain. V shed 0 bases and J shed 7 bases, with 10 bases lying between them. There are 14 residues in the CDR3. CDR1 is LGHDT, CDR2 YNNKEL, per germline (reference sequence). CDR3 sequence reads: CASSQDTTSQPQHF. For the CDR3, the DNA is TGTGCCAGCAGCCAAGATACCACCAGCCAGCCCCAGCATTTT.

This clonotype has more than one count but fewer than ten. CDR3 DNA: TGTGCCAGCAGCGCCTGGACAGGAGAGTCTGGAAACACCATATATTTT. Its protein is CASSAWTGESGNTIYF. The V and J genes are TRBV7-2 and TRBJ1-3, with 7 nucleotides matching TRBD1. V lost 5 bases to trimming and J lost 1 base; unmatched junction nucleotides: 8. This CDR3 is built from 16 residues. Germline V gene data show CDR1 as SGHTA and CDR2 as FQGNSA. Combining the CDR3 with reference TRBV7-2 and TRBJ1-3 gives the whole variable domain GAGVSQSPSNKVTEKGKDVELRCDPISGHTALYWYRQSLGQGLEFLIYFQGNSAPDKSGLPSDRFSAERTGGSVSTLTIQRTQQEDSAVYLCASSAWTGESGNTIYFGEGSWLTVV.

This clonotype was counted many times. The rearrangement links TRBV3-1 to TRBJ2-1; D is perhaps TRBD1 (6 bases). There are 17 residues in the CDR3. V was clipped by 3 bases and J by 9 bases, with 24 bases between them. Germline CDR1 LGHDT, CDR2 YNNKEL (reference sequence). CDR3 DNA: TGTGCCAGCAGCCAGACCGCCGGGACAATCCCTAGGAGTGAGCAGTTCTTC. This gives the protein CASSQTAGTIPRSEQFF.

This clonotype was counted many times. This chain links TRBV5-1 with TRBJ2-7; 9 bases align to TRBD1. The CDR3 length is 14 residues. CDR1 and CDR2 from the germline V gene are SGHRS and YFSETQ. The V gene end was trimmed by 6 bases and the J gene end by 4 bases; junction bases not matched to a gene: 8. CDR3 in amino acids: CASNRGQGTYEQYF. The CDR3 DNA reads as TGCGCCAGCAATAGGGGACAGGGAACATACGAGCAGTACTTC.

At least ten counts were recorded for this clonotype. CDR3 bases: TGTGCCTGGAGTGTAGTGCTGAATGAGCAGTTCTTC. Encoded protein: CAWSVVLNEQFF. The rearrangement links TRBV30 to TRBJ2-1; D remains ambiguous. Germline V gives CDR1 GTSNPN, CDR2 SVGIG (reference sequence). Trimming cost V 0 bases and J 7 bases, with 7 bases left between them. The CDR3 is 12 residues long.

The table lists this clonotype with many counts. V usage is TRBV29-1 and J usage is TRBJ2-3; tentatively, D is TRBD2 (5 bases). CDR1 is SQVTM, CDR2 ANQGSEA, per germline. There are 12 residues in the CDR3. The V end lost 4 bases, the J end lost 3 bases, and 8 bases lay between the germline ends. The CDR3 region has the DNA TGCAGCGTTGGTTCGGGGACAGATACGCAGTATTTT. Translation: CSVGSGTDTQYF.

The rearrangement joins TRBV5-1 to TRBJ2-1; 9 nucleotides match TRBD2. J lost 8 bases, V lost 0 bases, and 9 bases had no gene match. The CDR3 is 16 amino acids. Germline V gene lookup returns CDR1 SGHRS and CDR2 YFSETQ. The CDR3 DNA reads TGCGCCAGCAGCTTGGAGGGCGGGAGGGTGACGGATGAGCAGTTCTTC. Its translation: CASSLEGGRVTDEQFF.

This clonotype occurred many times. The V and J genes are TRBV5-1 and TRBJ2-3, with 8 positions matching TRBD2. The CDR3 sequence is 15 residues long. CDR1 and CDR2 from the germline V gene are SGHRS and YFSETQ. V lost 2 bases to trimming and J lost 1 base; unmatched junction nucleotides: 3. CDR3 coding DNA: TGCGCCAGCAGCTTCGGTAGCGGGGGCACAGATACGCAGTATTTT. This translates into CASSFGSGGTDTQYF.

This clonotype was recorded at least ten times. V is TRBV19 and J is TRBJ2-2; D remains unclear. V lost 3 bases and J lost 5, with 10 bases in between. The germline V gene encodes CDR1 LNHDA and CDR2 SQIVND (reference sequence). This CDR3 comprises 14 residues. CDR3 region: CASSIIDGTGELFF. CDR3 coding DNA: TGTGCCAGTAGTATCATCGACGGAACCGGGGAGCTGTTTTTT.